This TCR beta chain was sequenced during a study of CD8 T cells in ankylosing spondylitis (dated by TCRdb to the late 2010s). Notes on the research overall: The study profiled T cell receptor beta repertoires in healthy donors and ankylosing spondylitis patients to find disease-linked TCR variants. In total, the full study cohort was made up of about 110 healthy donors and 25 to 30 ankylosing spondylitis patients. Samples of peripheral blood were taken, and for ankylosing spondylitis patients, synovial fluid was collected as well.

This clonotype was detected only a few times. This receptor's antigen is unknown. Base qualities are not at hand, and no much larger clone is one base apart. The germline V and J ends show losses of 3 bases and 4 bases respectively, and no gene match explains 9 bases of the junction. There are 17 amino acids in the CDR3, from cysteine to phenylalanine inclusive. This entry keeps only the CDR3 DNA: 51 bases, framed from base 1. Taken from the germline V gene, the CDR1 and CDR2 loops are SGHRS and YFSETQ. Points the paper makes about the study in general: Some motif variants had previously been reported in the synovial fluid and blood of reactive arthritis patients, which suggests shared mechanisms of disease initiation. A TCR beta motif of several highly homologous amino acid variants appeared characteristic of blood from ankylosing spondylitis patients. The disease-linked clones were reported as significantly enriched in matched synovial fluid samples from ankylosing spondylitis patients. The disease-linked clones showed a CD8+ phenotype and occurred at relatively low frequencies in peripheral blood.

This sample was sequenced with an Illumina HiSeq 2500. Quantitative 5'-RACE with molecular barcodes was the method used to prepare the TCR beta libraries. Per the original workflow: A new computational method, built on a probabilistic model of VDJ rearrangement, was used to identify disease-linked TCR variants. Starting from the raw public reads, TCRdb applied fastp trimming at Q25, assembled clones with MiXCR and retained in-frame beta chains. All rows with the same CDR3 protein become a single entry with the most common DNA and genes. TCRdb assigned the V and J calls; the authors' analysis was not used. In this sample the table shows under 150,000 distinct CDR3 sequences, approximately 17% of which occur a single time. Roughly a third of the sample is held by the ten biggest clonotypes.

The source of this sequence is a male donor with ankylosing spondylitis. The sample taken for sequencing was blood, either unsorted or a sorted T cell fraction (not recorded which). This receptor chain uses TRBV5-1 and TRBJ2-1, with 11 junctional bases fitting TRBD2. The CDR3 protein: CASSSSNTSGGYNEQFF. The DNA sequence is given as TGCGCCAGCAGCTCTTCGAATACTAGCGGGGGATACAATGAGCAGTTCTTC.